The subject of this entry is one T cell receptor beta chain. TCRbeta library construction was performed incorporating unique molecular identifiers. TCRdb re-called the PCR reads with MiXCR, one entry per CDR3 protein. This sample has 200,000 to 250,000 distinct CDR3 sequences, with approximately 10% found just once. The data derive from a study of T-cell reconstitution after alpha-beta-depleted transplantation in children. V dropped 5 bases and J dropped 1 base, with 11 bases sitting between them. The CDR3 has 14 residues. Germline-derived CDR1 and CDR2 are MNHNS and SASEGT. The source is a human donor who donated a stem cell graft to a child with acute lymphoblastic leukemia. The chain employs TRBV6-1 and TRBJ1-1, with D unclear. Here the sequenced sample was PBMCs from the stem cell graft donor, taken from the stem cell graft. Here the CDR3 reads CASSPIRGNTEAFF. The CDR3 DNA is TGTGCCAGCAGTCCCATAAGAGGGAACACTGAAGCTTTCTTT.